The 10 T cell receptor beta chains presented below share a single source sample, sequenced in a study of T cell responses to AZD1222 COVID-19 vaccine. Sequencing used immunoSEQ multiplex PCR; TCRdb keeps in-frame clones, though not all of them. The profile covers about 220,000 clones, with about 93% appearing a single time and roughly 1% taken by the ten largest. The specimen was peripheral blood, collected on day 0 of MenACWY control vaccination. All receptors come from an adult in good health.

The genes are TRBV18 and TRBJ1-1; D is possibly TRBD1 (5 bases). V lost 6 bases and J lost 11, with 19 bases in between. CDR3 size: 13 residues. CDR1 is KGHSH, CDR2 LQKENI, per germline. In nucleotides, the CDR3 is TGTGCCAGCTCGCCGACAGTGCCGGGGGAGGCTTTCTTT. Translating gives CASSPTVPGEAFF.

This clone was counted once. The chain joins TRBV5-1 to TRBJ2-2, with unresolved D. Germline CDR1 and CDR2: SGHRS and YFSETQ. V dropped 4 bases and J dropped 4 bases, with 14 bases sitting between them. CDR3 length: 15 residues. The DNA of the CDR3 is TGCGCCAGCAGCCAGCCTGCGTCGGGCACCGGGGAGCTGTTTTTT. Residues: CASSQPASGTGELFF.

The chain has TRBV11-2 and TRBJ1-1; D is ambiguous. V lost 10 bases and J lost 0, with 12 bases in between. This CDR3 region has 13 residues. Looked up from germline, CDR1 is SGHAT and CDR2 is FQNNGV. This chain's CDR3 is CATTRGLNTEAFF. The CDR3 nucleotides read TGTGCCACCACGCGAGGGTTGAACACTGAAGCTTTCTTT.

The chain employs TRBV12-3 or TRBV12-4 and TRBJ2-7, with D perhaps matching TRBD1 (6 bases). Trimming cost V 5 bases and J 3 bases, with 11 bases left between them. This CDR3 contains 13 residues. The CDR3 loop is CASSPGTSYEQYF. The CDR3 DNA reads as TGTGCCAGCAGTCCTGGGACAAGCTACGAGCAGTACTTC.

V and J are TRBV5-8 and TRBJ1-1, with D perhaps TRBD1 (5 bases). Germline CDR1 SGHTS, CDR2 YDEGEE. CDR3 length equals 11 residues. V gave up 5 bases and J gave up 7 bases, with 9 bases separating them. CDR3 DNA: TGTGCCAGCAGGCGGGGGATTGAAGCTTTCTTT. This encodes CASRRGIEAFF.

The V and J genes are TRBV30 and TRBJ2-7, with D maybe TRBD1 (7 bases). CDR1 is GTSNPN and CDR2 is SVGIG in the germline V gene (reference sequence). Between the trimmed V and J ends, which lost 4 bases and 3 bases, there was a span of 13 bases. This CDR3 is built from 13 residues. This CDR3 is CAWKDRRDYEQYF. CDR3 nucleotides: TGTGCCTGGAAGGACAGGAGGGACTACGAGCAGTACTTC.

Concerning this clone: The junction departs from germline at one end; a sequencing error may be responsible. The CDR3 protein is CASSPGQGTGYEQYF. The CDR3, as DNA: TGTGCTAGCAGTCCTGGACAGGGGACAGGGTACGAGCAGTACTTC. The V call is TRBV7-7, the J call TRBJ2-7, with TRBD1 matching 9 bases. This CDR3 spans 15 amino acids. Looked up from germline, CDR1 is SSHAT and CDR2 is FNYEAQ (reference sequence).

For the CDR3, the DNA is TGTGCCAGCAGCTTGGGTAGGGTGGGCGGCTACACCTTC. Protein: CASSLGRVGGYTF. The genes are TRBV5-6 and TRBJ1-2; the D is unclear. This CDR3 has 13 residues. Germline CDR1 SGHDT, CDR2 YYEEEE. Trimming cost V 0 bases and J 8 bases, with 11 bases left between them.

The gene calls are TRBV7-2 and TRBJ1-1; TRBD1 aligns across 7 bases. V shed 2 bases, J shed 2 bases, and the junction held 8 bases outside the gene matches. Germline lookup yields CDR1 SGHTA and CDR2 FQGNSA. The CDR3 spans 16 residues. The CDR3 loop is CASSLYPGQANTEAFF. CDR3 DNA: TGTGCCAGCAGCTTATATCCCGGACAGGCAAACACTGAAGCTTTCTTT.

This clone was seen a single time. This chain joins TRBV6-5 and TRBJ2-6; 8 nucleotides line up with TRBD1. Per the germline V gene, CDR1 is MNHEY and CDR2 is SVGAGI. CDR3 length: 16 amino acids. Trimming removed 0 bases from V and 2 bases from J; junction bases left unmatched: 0. The CDR3 sequence: CASSYSTGAGANVLTF. CDR3 nucleotides: TGTGCCAGCAGTTACTCGACAGGGGCTGGGGCCAACGTCCTGACTTTC.